Shown below are 8 T cell receptor beta chains from a single sample sequenced in a study of T-cell memory formation after mild COVID-19. TCRdb analysed the 5' RACE reads with MiXCR anew, one entry per CDR3 protein. Of 540,000 or so distinct CDR3 sequences in the sample, around 21% were seen once. Sample: PBMCs or a T cell subset sorted from them (not recorded which). These receptor sequences come from an adult woman who had mild COVID-19 (a few samples of this study predate the infection). Cell type and time point are not known.

This clonotype occurred a few times. The chain carries TRBV7-2 and TRBJ1-1; no clear D. The CDR3 is 14 amino acids. V shed 3 bases and J shed 2 bases, with 10 bases lying between them. Germline-derived CDR1 and CDR2 are SGHTA and FQGNSA. The CDR3 DNA reads as TGTGCCAGCAGCTTCATTCCAAGAAACACTGAAGCTTTCTTT. It encodes CASSFIPRNTEAFF.

The chain is built from TRBV6-1 and TRBJ2-7; 10 bases match TRBD2. This CDR3 contains 16 residues. V trimming: 8 bases; J trimming: 0 bases; junction bases outside the gene matches: 10. Germline CDR1 reads MNHNS; CDR2 reads SASEGT. Written as DNA, the CDR3 is TGTGCCAGCTCTAAACTAGCGGGATGGAGCTCCTACGAGCAGTACTTC. This sequence encodes CASSKLAGWSSYEQYF.

The J gene is TRBJ2-7, the V gene TRBV20-1; tentative D call: TRBD1 (5 bases). The V gene's germline CDR1 is DFQATT and CDR2 SNEGSKA (reference sequence). V lost 3 bases to trimming and J lost 0 bases, with 9 bases between them. The CDR3 extends over 13 amino acids. For the CDR3, the DNA is TGCAGTGCTAGCTCAGGGTTCTCCTACGAGCAGTACTTC. This gives the protein CSASSGFSYEQYF.

This clonotype turned up a few times. The chain has TRBV10-2 and TRBJ2-1; D assignment may be TRBD1 or TRBD2 (5 bases each). V was trimmed by 6 bases and J by 8 bases, leaving 20 bases between them. The CDR3 is made up of 15 amino acids. Looked up from germline, CDR1 is WSHSY and CDR2 is SAAADI. CDR3 sequence (DNA): TGCGCCAGCAGACGGGGCCTTGGGCGGCTGGATGAGCAGTTCTTC. This gives the protein CASRRGLGRLDEQFF.

This clonotype turned up a few times. The gene calls are TRBV14 and TRBJ2-7; 8 bases align to TRBD2. The germline gives CDR1 SGHDN, CDR2 FVKESK. The CDR3 contains 15 residues. With V trimmed by 0 bases and J by 2 bases, 3 bases remained unmatched. CDR3 protein: CASSQESSGPYEQYF. In DNA, the CDR3 is TGTGCCAGCAGCCAAGAATCTAGCGGGCCCTACGAGCAGTACTTC.

This clonotype was seen at least ten times. This chain uses TRBV5-1 with TRBJ2-3, with TRBD1 matching 7 bases. This CDR3 region has 14 residues. Germline lookup yields CDR1 SGHRS and CDR2 YFSETQ. Germline trimming cut 4 bases from V and 2 bases from J; bases unmatched to any gene: 4. The CDR3 here is CASSPGQYTDTQYF. The CDR3 DNA reads TGCGCCAGCAGCCCGGGACAGTACACAGATACGCAGTATTTT.

This clonotype was counted only a few times. The chain combines TRBV9 with TRBJ2-3; tentatively, D is TRBD2 (6 bases). The ends were cut back, 0 bases at V and 7 bases at J, with 15 bases in the middle. This CDR3 contains 15 residues. From germline, CDR1 is SGDLS and CDR2 YYNGEE. The CDR3 DNA is TGTGCCAGCAGCGTAGTGGCGGGGCTCCTTTATACGCAGTATTTT. It is translated as CASSVVAGLLYTQYF.

The chain links TRBV5-1 to TRBJ2-6; 7 nucleotides line up with TRBD1. J was trimmed by 0 bases and V by 4 bases; bases with no gene match: 10. The CDR3 is 18 residues long. Germline V gene data show CDR1 as SGHRS and CDR2 as YFSETQ. This CDR3 is CASSPTAPGGSGANVLTF. DNA of the CDR3: TGCGCCAGCAGCCCGACGGCCCCAGGGGGCTCTGGGGCCAACGTCCTGACTTTC.